The present entry profiles one T cell receptor (beta chain) with its context. The V and J ends lost 0 bases and 8 bases respectively, with 12 bases between them. The CDR3 spans 14 residues. From germline, CDR1 is SGHKS and CDR2 YYEKEE (reference sequence). The data are from a study of OX40 agonist ivuxolimab in advanced cancers. Study-level information: A history of anti-PD-1, anti-PD-L1 or anti-CTLA-4 therapy was acceptable, and about 37% had some.

Sequencing used immunoSEQ multiplex PCR; TCRdb keeps in-frame clones, though not all of them. The sample holds fewer than 85,000 clones, about nine tenths seen once. The rearrangement links TRBV5-5 to TRBJ1-5, with D unclear. The TCR originated in an adult with an advanced solid tumor such as melanoma, head and neck, liver or kidney cancer. The material sequenced was CD4+ or CD8+ T cells sorted from blood, taken in a trial of the OX40 agonist ivuxolimab. CDR3 region: CASSLAEGLKPQHF. CDR3 in DNA: TGTGCCAGCAGCTTGGCGGAGGGATTGAAGCCCCAGCATTTT.